This is a list of T cell receptor beta chains from one sample in a study of T-cell memory formation after mild COVID-19. A single record per CDR3 protein comes from TCRdb applying MiXCR to the 5' RACE reads. The sample yields fewer than 300,000 distinct CDR3 sequences, 16% seen once. The sample taken for sequencing was PBMCs or a T cell subset sorted from them (not recorded which). The receptors come from a man aged 18 to 30 who had mild COVID-19 (a few samples of this study predate the infection). Cell type and time point are not known. Both conserved end residues are part of each CDR3. Each record gives: J gene, D gene, V gene, CDR3 length, clone size, CDR3 protein, CDR3 DNA. D genes are given only for firm matches. Not all rows give a size; the values are once, few, many and, for expanded clones, a class.

TRBJ1-4 NA TRBV5-1 13 NA CASSPAPNEKLFF TGCGCCAGCAGCCCTGCCCCCAATGAAAAACTGTTTTTT
TRBJ2-7 NA TRBV28 15 NA CASSLGGVSSYEQYF TGTGCCAGCAGTTTGGGAGGAGTGAGCTCCTACGAGCAGTACTTC
TRBJ1-5 NA TRBV5-1 14 few CASSLAPGNQPQHF TGCGCCAGCAGCTTGGCTCCAGGCAATCAGCCCCAGCATTTT
TRBJ1-1 TRBD1 TRBV5-1 15 many CASSGTGTGGSEAFF TGCGCCAGCAGCGGAACCGGGACAGGGGGTTCTGAAGCTTTCTTT
TRBJ2-1 NA TRBV11-1 13 many CASSSDLNNEQFF TGTGCCAGCAGCTCGGACCTTAACAATGAGCAGTTCTTC
TRBJ1-2 TRBD1 TRBV10-2 14 NA CASSVQGLNYGYTF TGCGCCAGCAGTGTACAGGGGCTAAACTATGGCTACACCTTC
TRBJ2-2 TRBD2 TRBV12-3/TRBV12-4 14 NA CASTGGTDTGELFF TGTGCCAGCACGGGGGGGACGGACACCGGGGAGCTGTTTTTT
TRBJ1-3 NA TRBV6-5 13 few CASIDGLGNTIYF TGTGCCAGCATTGACGGACTTGGAAACACCATATATTTT
TRBJ1-5 TRBD1 TRBV25-1 14 NA CASSDQGAGQPQHF TGTGCCAGCAGCGATCAGGGGGCAGGTCAGCCCCAGCATTTT
TRBJ2-1 TRBD1 TRBV4-1 15 NA CASSHPGTDYNEQFF TGCGCCAGCAGCCACCCCGGGACAGACTACAATGAGCAGTTCTTC
TRBJ2-3 TRBD2 TRBV7-6 17 NA CASSRLAGGLSTDTQYF TGTGCCAGCAGCAGACTAGCGGGGGGCCTTAGCACAGATACGCAGTATTTT
TRBJ1-2 NA TRBV7-2 14 few CASSFRGGAHGYTF TGTGCCAGCAGCTTCCGGGGGGGGGCGCATGGCTACACCTTC
TRBJ2-3 NA TRBV11-2 16 few CASSLGTSRDTDTQYF TGTGCCAGCAGCTTAGGCACTAGCCGAGACACAGATACGCAGTATTTT
TRBJ1-6 NA TRBV20-1 15 few CSAKGVLTQHSPLHF TGCAGTGCCAAAGGGGTACTGACTCAACACTCACCCCTCCACTTT
TRBJ2-2 NA TRBV20-1 14 NA CSARDPRRAGELFF TGCAGTGCTAGAGACCCCCGCAGGGCCGGGGAGCTGTTTTTT
TRBJ2-3 NA TRBV7-2 13 many CASSPDQIDTQYF TGTGCCAGCAGCCCAGACCAGATAGATACGCAGTATTTT
TRBJ2-1 TRBD2 TRBV25-1 14 once CASHGLAGFKEQFF TGTGCCAGTCACGGACTAGCGGGGTTCAAAGAGCAGTTCTTC
TRBJ1-1 TRBD1 TRBV12-3/TRBV12-4 15 few CASRGTGGWSTEAFF TGTGCCAGCAGGGGGACAGGGGGCTGGTCCACTGAAGCTTTCTTT
TRBJ2-7 TRBD1 TRBV6-2/TRBV6-3 17 few CASSYSSRDRGQDEQYF TGTGCCAGCAGTTACTCTTCCCGGGACAGGGGGCAGGACGAGCAGTACTTC
TRBJ1-2 NA TRBV4-2 15 NA CASSQGVTGNYGYTF TGTGCCAGCAGCCAGGGGGTGACGGGTAACTATGGCTACACCTTC
TRBJ1-2 TRBD1 TRBV4-1 18 NA CASSPKGTGVDSEYGYTF TGCGCCAGCAGCCCGAAAGGGACAGGGGTTGATAGTGAATATGGCTACACCTTC
TRBJ1-5 TRBD1 TRBV9 15 few CASSAGQGTDQPQHF TGTGCCAGCAGCGCCGGACAGGGGACCGATCAGCCCCAGCATTTT
TRBJ2-7 TRBD2 TRBV19 14 NA CASSLGRGAYEQYF TGTGCCAGTAGTCTTGGACGGGGGGCCTACGAGCAGTACTTC
TRBJ2-2 NA TRBV5-4 14 many CASSLGVSAGELFF TGTGCCAGCAGCTTGGGTGTCAGCGCCGGGGAGCTGTTTTTT
TRBJ2-1 TRBD1 TRBV10-1 15 NA CASSELQGMHNEQFF TGCGCCAGCAGTGAGCTACAGGGGATGCACAATGAGCAGTTCTTC
TRBJ1-1 TRBD1 TRBV18 14 NA CASTEQGSHTEAFF TGTGCCAGCACAGAACAGGGGAGCCACACTGAAGCTTTCTTT
TRBJ1-1 NA TRBV12-3/TRBV12-4 11 few CASTRQREAFF TGTGCCAGCACCCGGCAACGGGAGGCTTTCTTT
TRBJ2-6 NA TRBV5-1 17 NA CASSLGLGGAGANVLTF TGCGCCAGCAGCTTGGGGCTGGGCGGGGCCGGGGCCAACGTCCTGACTTTC
TRBJ2-1 TRBD2 TRBV6-6 17 NA CASSYSGGVRSYNEQFF TGTGCCAGCAGTTACTCGGGAGGGGTCCGCTCCTACAATGAGCAGTTCTTC
TRBJ2-3 TRBD2 TRBV5-1 17 NA CASSSPSLAGGLDTQYF TGCGCCAGCAGCTCGCCCTCTCTAGCGGGGGGACTAGATACGCAGTATTTT
TRBJ1-1 NA TRBV20-1 15 NA CSARDLTRDHTEAFF TGCAGTGCTAGAGATCTGACAAGGGATCACACTGAAGCTTTCTTT
TRBJ1-1 NA TRBV24-1 14 many CASTTENMNTEAFF TGTGCCTCCACCACAGAAAATATGAACACTGAAGCTTTCTTT
TRBJ2-5 NA TRBV7-9 14 many CASSGPGEQETQYF TGTGCCAGCAGCGGACCGGGAGAGCAAGAGACCCAGTACTTC
TRBJ2-3 NA TRBV29-1 12 few CSVVGSRDTQYF TGCAGCGTTGTTGGTAGCAGAGATACGCAGTATTTT
TRBJ1-2 TRBD1 TRBV18 13 few CASSPSQGNGYTF TGTGCCAGCTCACCATCACAGGGGAATGGCTACACCTTC
TRBJ2-1 TRBD2 TRBV7-2 15 many CASSLMAGGNNEQFF TGTGCCAGCAGCTTAATGGCGGGGGGGAACAATGAGCAGTTCTTC
TRBJ1-1 NA TRBV6-2/TRBV6-3 17 NA CASSYFLTGRYVTEAFF TGTGCCAGCAGTTACTTCCTAACAGGTAGATACGTCACTGAAGCTTTCTTT
TRBJ1-5 TRBD1 TRBV6-2/TRBV6-3 16 few CASRGTGGRSNQPQHF TGTGCCAGCAGAGGGACAGGGGGTCGATCTAATCAGCCCCAGCATTTT
TRBJ1-5 NA TRBV24-1 12 NA CATSGRNQPQHF TGTGCCACCAGTGGACGCAATCAGCCCCAGCATTTT
TRBJ1-2 NA TRBV12-3/TRBV12-4 13 NA CASSRTREDGYTF TGTGCCAGCAGTCGCACCAGGGAAGATGGCTACACCTTC
TRBJ1-1 NA TRBV12-3/TRBV12-4 11 many CASSFHTEAFF TGTGCCAGCAGTTTTCACACTGAAGCTTTCTTT
TRBJ1-2 NA TRBV9 14 NA CASSGRDGPYGYTF TGTGCCAGCAGCGGCCGAGACGGACCCTATGGCTACACCTTC
TRBJ2-7 NA TRBV5-5 11 few CASSYRVEQYF TGTGCCAGCAGCTACAGGGTTGAGCAGTACTTC
TRBJ1-5 NA TRBV12-3/TRBV12-4 14 few CASSLRGSDQPQHF TGTGCCAGCAGTTTAAGGGGGAGTGATCAGCCCCAGCATTTT
TRBJ1-1 NA TRBV14 13 NA CASSQYRTTEAFF TGTGCCAGCAGCCAATACCGGACGACTGAAGCTTTCTTT
TRBJ2-7 TRBD1 TRBV7-9 14 few CASSWTGVPYEQYF TGTGCCAGCAGCTGGACAGGGGTACCCTACGAGCAGTACTTC
TRBJ2-3 NA TRBV29-1 14 NA CSVVKRGELDTQYF TGCAGCGTCGTCAAGAGGGGAGAGCTAGATACGCAGTATTTT
TRBJ2-2 TRBD1 TRBV12-5 17 NA CASGRFTGTVNTGELFF TGTGCTAGTGGCCGCTTTACCGGGACAGTAAACACCGGGGAGCTGTTTTTT
TRBJ2-1 NA TRBV12-3/TRBV12-4 14 NA CASSQPIGYNEQFF TGTGCCAGCAGTCAACCCATAGGTTACAATGAGCAGTTCTTC
TRBJ2-1 TRBD2 TRBV4-1 15 NA CASRDRAGGPDEQFF TGCGCCAGCAGAGACCGAGCGGGGGGGCCTGACGAGCAGTTCTTC